The clone carrying this T cell receptor (beta chain) was counted once. The antigen is undetermined. CDR3 length: 15 amino acids. The J segment lost 8 bases and the V segment lost 0 bases, leaving 9 bases of the junction unmatched. CDR1 and CDR2 (germline): LNHNV, YYDKDF (reference sequence). This record comes from a study of STAT5B mutations in CD4+ large granular lymphocyte leukemia. General study results and limits: Top patient clones used TRBV06 genes more often: 8/27 versus 2/35 in controls. About 25% of private leukemic clonotypes occurred rarely in other patients' non-leukemic repertoires. Without putative leukemic clones, patient CD4-sorted repertoires remained more clonal than healthy CD4+ repertoires.

Per the study methods: A productive frequency of 2.59 x 10-5 was the lowest detectable. Libraries were prepared by immunoSEQ multiplex PCR; TCRdb keeps only in-frame clonotypes and omits some of them. V, J and clone size reflect that table, while D and trimming were determined from the DNA. Of about 30,000 clones detected, around 80% appear once; the ten largest clones hold about 2.1%. The sample taken for sequencing was CD4+ T cells from blood buffy coats. The sequence derives from a human donor in good health. This sequence joins TRBV15 and TRBJ2-7, with 8 bases aligning to TRBD2. CDR3: CATSRDRASGSKQYF. The CDR3 region has the DNA TGTGCCACCAGCAGAGATCGGGCCAGCGGGAGCAAGCAGTACTTC.